The 14 T cell receptor beta chains below come from one sample, sequenced in a study of cytomegalovirus exposure and HLA in healthy donors. Both 60 Vbeta primers and 13 Jbeta primers went into the PCR. Method: immunoSEQ multiplex PCR; TCRdb's copy keeps in-frame clones and lacks some. The table records some 80,000 clones, around 77% of them present only once. The sequenced sample was PBMCs. The receptors shown here come from a man aged 50-59 years in good health and CMV-seronegative.

This chain joins TRBV9 and TRBJ2-7, with unresolved D. CDR3 length: 15 residues. CDR1 and CDR2 from the germline V gene are SGDLS and YYNGEE. V lost 0 bases and J 2 bases, leaving 12 bases between the germline ends. The CDR3 nucleotides are TGTGCCAGCAGCGTAGGCGCCGAACTCCCCTACGAGCAGTACTTC. Its protein product is CASSVGAELPYEQYF.

The CDR3: CASRKDQGNTEAFF. The DNA for the CDR3 is TGCGCCAGCAGAAAGGACCAGGGCAACACTGAAGCTTTCTTT. The chain couples TRBV5-1 to TRBJ1-1; maybe TRBD1 (5 bases). CDR3 length: 14 amino acids. V lost 5 bases and J 2 bases, leaving 13 bases between the germline ends. Germline-derived CDR1 and CDR2 are SGHRS and YFSETQ.

Worth noting for this clone: One junction end disagrees with the germline gene, perhaps due to a read error. The V gene is TRBV7-3, the J gene TRBJ2-1; 8 nucleotides line up with TRBD2. The CDR3 is 16 amino acids. Germline CDR1 is SGHTA and CDR2 is FQGTGA. DNA for the CDR3: TGTGCCAGAAGCTTAATCGGGGGGGCGGGGGAGGATGAGCAGTTCTTC. Protein: CARSLIGGAGEDEQFF. The full variable domain, completed using reference TRBV7-3 and TRBJ2-1, is GAGVSQTPSNKVTEKGKYVELRCDPISGHTALYWYRQSLGQGPEFLIYFQGTGAADDSGLPNDRFFAVRPEGSVSTLKIQRTERGDSAVYLCARSLIGGAGEDEQFFGPGTRLTVL.

The rearrangement joins TRBV9 to TRBJ2-7; tentatively, D is TRBD2 (5 bases). The CDR3 spans 14 residues. Trimming left V 0 bases short and J 3 bases short, with 10 bases between. The V gene's germline CDR1 is SGDLS and CDR2 YYNGEE. The CDR3 here is CASSVVPGSYEQYF. The DNA of the CDR3 is TGTGCCAGCAGCGTAGTCCCGGGGAGCTACGAGCAGTACTTC.

The rearrangement joins TRBV4-3 to TRBJ1-2, with a possible D match to TRBD1 (6 bases). The CDR3 contains 15 residues. Trimming removed 0 bases at V and 0 bases at J, with 8 bases between. Germline values: CDR1 LGHNA, CDR2 YSLEER. The CDR3 sequence: CASSQETGSNYGYTF. The CDR3 DNA is TGCGCCAGCAGCCAAGAAACAGGGTCTAACTATGGCTACACCTTC.

This rearrangement joins TRBV18 to TRBJ1-5; D gene unclear. This CDR3 has 14 amino acids. Trimming stripped 6 bases from V and 2 bases from J, with 11 bases between. Germline V lookup: CDR1 KGHSH, CDR2 LQKENI. The CDR3 spells CASSKDGGNQPQHF. The CDR3 bases are TGTGCCAGCTCTAAGGACGGGGGCAATCAGCCCCAGCATTTT.

The V call is TRBV29-1, the J call TRBJ1-1; 8 bases align to TRBD1. With 3 bases clipped from V and 10 bases from J, the junction kept 10 bases outside the gene matches. Germline V gene data show CDR1 as SQVTM and CDR2 as ANQGSEA. This CDR3 region has 13 residues. The DNA for the CDR3 is TGCAGCGTTGATACCGGGAACAGGGGGGGAGCTTTCTTT. It codes for CSVDTGNRGGAFF.

This clone has only a few counts. The chain links TRBV2 to TRBJ2-5; 10 positions match TRBD2. CDR3 length equals 14 residues. CDR1 and CDR2 (germline): SNHLY, FYNNEI. J was trimmed by 1 base and V by 9 bases; bases with no gene match: 5. The DNA for the CDR3 is TGTGCCAGTCTCCGGACTAGCGGCCAAGAGACCCAGTACTTC. Its translation is CASLRTSGQETQYF.

This chain links TRBV9 with TRBJ2-3, with 7 bases aligning to TRBD1. V shed 4 bases, J shed 0 bases, and the junction held 14 bases outside the gene matches. The CDR3 runs 18 residues. Germline V gives CDR1 SGDLS, CDR2 YYNGEE. CDR3 sequence reads: CASSLAQLGGTSTDTQYF. The CDR3 DNA follows: TGTGCCAGCAGCTTAGCACAATTAGGGGGCACTAGCACAGATACGCAGTATTTT.

This clone occurred a few times. This sequence joins TRBV6-6 and TRBJ2-7; 10 nucleotides align to TRBD1. The CDR3 is made up of 15 amino acids. V lost 2 bases to trimming and J lost 4 bases; unmatched junction nucleotides: 5. Looked up from germline, CDR1 is MNHNY and CDR2 is SVGAGI (reference sequence). Here the CDR3 reads CASSYRDRGSYEQYF. The CDR3 region has the DNA TGTGCCAGCAGTTACCGGGACAGGGGATCTTACGAGCAGTACTTC.

This clone turned up a few times. The chain links TRBV28 to TRBJ1-2; TRBD1 matches at 11 bases. This CDR3 has 16 amino acids. The junction had 10 bases not matched to a gene; V was cut back by 5 bases and J by 5 bases. Looked up from germline, CDR1 is MDHEN and CDR2 is SYDVKM. This CDR3 reads CASSGTGGFGGYGYTF. As DNA, the CDR3 is TGTGCCAGCAGTGGGACAGGGGGATTTGGAGGGTATGGCTACACCTTC.

V usage is TRBV30 and J usage is TRBJ1-2; a weak D match, TRBD1 (5 bases). The germline V gene encodes CDR1 GTSNPN and CDR2 SVGIG (reference sequence). With 3 bases removed from V and 7 bases from J, the gap between germline ends came to 12 bases. The CDR3 has 12 residues. CDR3 region: CAWSGRVAGYTF. In DNA, the CDR3 is TGTGCCTGGAGCGGCAGGGTAGCTGGCTACACCTTC.

Only a few counts were recorded for this clone. The chain employs TRBV4-1 and TRBJ1-1; 9 nucleotides agree with TRBD1. The CDR3 runs to 15 residues. The V and J ends lost 4 bases and 2 bases, in that order; junction bases with no gene match: 5. Germline V CDR1 and CDR2: MGHRA, YSYEKL. CDR3 sequence: CASSRPGQGNTEAFF. The CDR3 coding sequence is TGCGCCAGCAGCCGACCGGGACAGGGTAACACTGAAGCTTTCTTT.

The rearrangement joins TRBV7-9 to TRBJ1-6, with D maybe TRBD1 (5 bases). The CDR3 loop spans 12 amino acids. The V gene lost 6 bases and the J gene lost 8 bases, with 8 bases spanning the gap. Germline loops: CDR1 SEHNR, CDR2 FQNEAQ (reference sequence). The CDR3 is CASRTEYSPLHF. CDR3 bases: TGTGCCAGCAGGACAGAGTATTCACCCCTCCACTTT.